The source of this T cell receptor (beta chain) is a study of Ad26.COV2.S vaccination and SARS-CoV-2 variants. Study information: Ad26.COV2.S arm of COV1001 included the donor. Intramuscular Ad26.COV2.S at 5x10^10 or 1x10^11 viral particles.

The V end was cut by 8 bases, the J end by 0 bases, with 11 bases between. The CDR3 totals 14 residues. CDR1 is MNHEY, CDR2 SVGAGI, per germline. This sample's treatment: about 20 received Ad26.COV2.S at low or high dose, single or two shots; 5 received placebo; per-sample allocation not given. Repertoires come from day 63 after the first vaccine or placebo injection. What was given as vaccine was an Ad26 vector encoding Wuhan-strain SARS-CoV-2 spike. Sequenced by immunoSEQ multiplex PCR; TCRdb stores in-frame clones only, minus some. The sample shows 360,000 or so clones, about nine tenths of them seen only once.

The V gene is TRBV6-5, the J gene TRBJ2-1; D not certain. The sequenced sample was peripheral blood, obtained in a trial of Ad26.COV2.S vaccine versus placebo. This sequence originates from a person between 18 and 65 years old who received the Ad26.COV2.S COVID-19 vaccine or a placebo. The CDR3 protein is CASSNRPSYNEQFF. The CDR3 coding sequence is TGTGCCAGCTCGAACCGCCCCTCCTACAATGAGCAGTTCTTC.